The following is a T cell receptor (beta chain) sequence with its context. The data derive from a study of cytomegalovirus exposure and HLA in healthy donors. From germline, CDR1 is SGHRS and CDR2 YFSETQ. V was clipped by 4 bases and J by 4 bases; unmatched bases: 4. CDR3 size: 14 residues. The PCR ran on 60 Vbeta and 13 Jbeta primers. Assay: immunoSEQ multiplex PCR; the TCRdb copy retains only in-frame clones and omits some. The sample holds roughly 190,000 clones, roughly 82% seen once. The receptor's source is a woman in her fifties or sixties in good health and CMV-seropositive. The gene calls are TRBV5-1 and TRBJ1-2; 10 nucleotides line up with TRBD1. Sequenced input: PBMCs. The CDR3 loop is CASSTGTGVYGYTF. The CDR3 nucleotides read TGCGCCAGCAGCACAGGGACAGGGGTCTATGGCTACACCTTC.